This T cell receptor (beta chain) came from a study of cytomegalovirus exposure and HLA in healthy donors. 13 Jbeta primers and 60 Vbeta primers were used for the PCR. The repertoire was sequenced with immunoSEQ multiplex PCR; TCRdb's copy has only in-frame clones and lacks some. This sample has roughly 150,000 clones, with approximately 82% found just once. CDR1 is MNHNS, CDR2 SASEGT, per germline. V lost 3 bases and J lost 4, with 9 bases in between. This CDR3 has 14 amino acids. About this clone: What it binds is not known.

Points from the study as a whole: Most sequenced TCRs were rare (though some public TCRs occurred in many donors). A missense variant in DCLRE1C was later tied to TCR beta V- and J-gene trimming.

Specimen: PBMCs. The chain combines TRBV6-1 with TRBJ1-4; D perhaps matches TRBD1 (5 bases). The TCR sequence derives from a male donor in good health and CMV-seronegative. The CDR3 nucleotides are TGTGCCAGCAGTGACAGACAGTATAATGAAAAACTGTTTTTT. This translates into CASSDRQYNEKLFF.